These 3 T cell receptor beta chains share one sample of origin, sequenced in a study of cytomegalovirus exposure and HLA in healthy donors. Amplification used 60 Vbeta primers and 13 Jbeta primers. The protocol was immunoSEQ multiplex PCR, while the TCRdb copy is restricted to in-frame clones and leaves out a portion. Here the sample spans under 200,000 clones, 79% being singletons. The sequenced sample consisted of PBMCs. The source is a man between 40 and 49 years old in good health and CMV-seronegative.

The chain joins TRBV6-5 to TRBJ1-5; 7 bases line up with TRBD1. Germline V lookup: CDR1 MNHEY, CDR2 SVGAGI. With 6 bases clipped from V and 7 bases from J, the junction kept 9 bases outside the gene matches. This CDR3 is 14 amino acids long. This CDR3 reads CASSLQGGLQPQHF. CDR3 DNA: TGTGCCAGCAGCCTTCAGGGGGGACTGCAGCCCCAGCATTTT.

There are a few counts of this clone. This CDR3 is CASSIGDYTATNEKLFF. The CDR3 DNA follows: TGTGCCAGCAGTATTGGGGACTACACTGCAACTAATGAAAAACTGTTTTTT. The rearrangement links TRBV7-8 to TRBJ1-4; D may be TRBD1 (5 bases). The CDR3 has 17 residues. Germline V gives CDR1 SGHVS, CDR2 FQNEAQ. Deletions cut 6 bases from V and 0 bases from J, with 17 bases between.

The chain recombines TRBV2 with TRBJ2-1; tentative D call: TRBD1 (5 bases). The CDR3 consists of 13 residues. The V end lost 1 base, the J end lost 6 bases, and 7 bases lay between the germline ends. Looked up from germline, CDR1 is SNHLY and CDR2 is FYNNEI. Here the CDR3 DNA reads TGTGCCAGCAGTGAAGGACAGTCCAATGAGCAGTTCTTC. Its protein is CASSEGQSNEQFF.